The 10 T cell receptor beta chains reported below all come from one sample, sequenced in a study of blood T cells in healthy people across ages. PCR was performed a second time for roughly 7 to 11 cycles using a sample-barcoded 5' primer and a J-beta primer mix. MiXCR, applied by TCRdb to the 5' RACE reads, yields one record per CDR3 protein. Here the sample spans just over 800,000 distinct CDR3 sequences, roughly 60% being singletons. Specimen: blood. The receptors stem from a man aged 30 to 39 in good health.

This chain uses TRBV7-2 with TRBJ2-3; 10 bases line up with TRBD2. V was clipped by 6 bases and J by 5 bases; unmatched bases: 11. From germline, CDR1 is SGHTA and CDR2 FQGNSA. CDR3 size: 16 residues. As DNA, the CDR3 is TGTGCCAGCAGTTGGAGCGGGGGGGCAGGGGGAGATACGCAGTATTTT. It codes for CASSWSGGAGGDTQYF.

This clonotype was detected ten times or more. V gene TRBV6-2 or TRBV6-3 combines with J gene TRBJ1-2, with unresolved D. V lost 4 bases, J lost 2 bases, and 14 bases lay in between. CDR3 length: 15 residues. The V gene's germline CDR1 is MNHEY and CDR2 SVGEGT. CDR3 DNA: TGTGCCAGCAGTTCTCAACGGCAGGACAACTATGGCTACACCTTC. As protein: CASSSQRQDNYGYTF.

V is TRBV30 and J is TRBJ1-1; D remains ambiguous. Germline lookup yields CDR1 GTSNPN and CDR2 SVGIG (reference sequence). This CDR3 region has 13 residues. With 2 bases removed from V and 1 base from J, the gap between germline ends came to 8 bases. The CDR3 loop is CAWSLGGNTEAFF. As DNA, the CDR3 is TGTGCCTGGAGTCTCGGTGGGAACACTGAAGCTTTCTTT.

The chain is built from TRBV6-6 and TRBJ2-5; D not resolved. Trimming removed 2 bases from V and 5 bases from J, with 9 bases in between. CDR1 and CDR2 from the germline V gene are MNHNY and SVGAGI (reference sequence). The CDR3 sequence is 13 residues long. The CDR3 region has the DNA TGTGCCAGCAGTTACGCCCCTAAGGAGACCCAGTACTTC. Its translation: CASSYAPKETQYF.

The V and J genes are TRBV28 and TRBJ1-2, with D unclear. This CDR3 region has 14 residues. Germline values: CDR1 MDHEN, CDR2 SYDVKM. V lost 3 bases and J lost 5, with 13 bases in between. CDR3 bases: TGTGCCAGCAGTTTGGGTCAGAGTCCTTATGGCTACACCTTC. This codes for CASSLGQSPYGYTF.

The rearrangement links TRBV6-5 to TRBJ2-5, with TRBD2 matching 8 bases. The CDR3 sequence is 17 residues long. Trimming removed 2 bases from V and 1 base from J; junction bases left unmatched: 9. Per the germline V gene, CDR1 is MNHEY and CDR2 is SVGAGI. CDR3 in DNA: TGTGCCAGCAGTTACAGGATGGTAGCGGGACCCCAAGAGACCCAGTACTTC. Encoded protein: CASSYRMVAGPQETQYF.

In this sample, this clonotype turned up a few times. The V and J genes are TRBV20-1 and TRBJ2-5; 8 bases map to TRBD1. The germline V gene has CDR1 DFQATT and CDR2 SNEGSKA (reference sequence). This CDR3 spans 13 amino acids. V lost 5 bases to trimming and J lost 5 bases; unmatched junction nucleotides: 7. CDR3 loop: CSAQRRGQETQYF. CDR3 bases: TGCAGTGCTCAACGCAGGGGGCAGGAGACCCAGTACTTC.

The chain employs TRBV20-1 and TRBJ1-4, with D tentatively TRBD1 (5 bases). The germline V gene encodes CDR1 DFQATT and CDR2 SNEGSKA (reference sequence). V was trimmed by 3 bases and J by 3 bases, leaving 17 bases between them. The CDR3 contains 16 residues. The CDR3 sequence is CSASPSKGAANEKLFF. DNA for the CDR3: TGCAGTGCTAGTCCCTCCAAAGGGGCAGCTAATGAAAAACTGTTTTTT.

This clonotype occurred a few times. The chain couples TRBV5-1 to TRBJ2-7; 8 positions agree with TRBD2. CDR3 length: 15 amino acids. CDR1 and CDR2 from the germline V gene are SGHRS and YFSETQ. The V gene end was trimmed by 4 bases and the J gene end by 3 bases; junction bases not matched to a gene: 9. Here the CDR3 reads CASSLSTGGVYEQYF. CDR3 bases: TGCGCCAGCAGCCTTTCGACGGGAGGGGTCTACGAGCAGTACTTC.

The V and J genes are TRBV25-1 and TRBJ2-5, with D possibly TRBD2 on 5 matching bases. This CDR3 has 13 residues. V gave up 10 bases and J gave up 0 bases, with 12 bases separating them. Germline CDR1 MGHDK, CDR2 SYGVNS. The chain's CDR3 is CAKKWRNQETQYF. CDR3 nucleotides: TGTGCCAAGAAATGGAGGAACCAAGAGACCCAGTACTTC.